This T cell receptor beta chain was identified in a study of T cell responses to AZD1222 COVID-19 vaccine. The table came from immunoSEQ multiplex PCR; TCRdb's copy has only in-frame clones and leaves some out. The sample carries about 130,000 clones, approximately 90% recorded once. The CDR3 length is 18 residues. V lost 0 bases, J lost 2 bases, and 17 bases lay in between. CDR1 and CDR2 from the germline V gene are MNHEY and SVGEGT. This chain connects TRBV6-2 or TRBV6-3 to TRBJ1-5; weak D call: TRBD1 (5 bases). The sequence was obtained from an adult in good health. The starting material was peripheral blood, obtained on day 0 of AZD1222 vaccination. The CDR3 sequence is CASSYSPGRRGGNQPQHF. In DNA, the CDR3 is TGTGCCAGCAGTTACTCGCCGGGAAGGAGGGGAGGCAATCAGCCCCAGCATTTT.